The 20 T cell receptor beta chains given below trace back to one sample, sequenced in a study of blood T cell repertoires in COVID-19. Generated by immunoSEQ multiplex PCR, the TCRdb table keeps only in-frame clones and is missing some. Among 330,000 or so clones listed, 87% were seen once. The sequencing input was peripheral blood. The source of these receptors is a young man with COVID-19, enrolled during active disease.

The chain carries TRBV19 and TRBJ2-7; D gene uncertain. CDR1 is LNHDA and CDR2 is SQIVND in the germline V gene (reference sequence). Trimming took 3 bases from V and 4 from J, leaving 16 bases between them. This CDR3 has 15 residues. Here the CDR3 reads CASSISVADSYEQYF. The CDR3 DNA sequence: TGTGCCAGTAGTATCTCGGTAGCAGACTCATACGAGCAGTACTTC.

This chain joins TRBV4-2 and TRBJ1-5; D gene uncertain. The germline gives CDR1 LGHNA, CDR2 YNFKEQ. Trimming took off 1 base at V and 0 bases at J, with 10 bases between the two ends. The CDR3 length is 16 residues. The CDR3 DNA reads TGTGCCAGCAGCCAAGTTTACGGGGATAGCAATCAGCCCCAGCATTTT. Its translation is CASSQVYGDSNQPQHF.

The gene calls are TRBV10-3 and TRBJ2-7; TRBD2 might be the D (7 bases). The germline V gene has CDR1 ENHRY and CDR2 SYGVKD. CDR3 length: 17 residues. The V end lost 8 bases, the J end lost 2 bases, and 25 bases lay between the germline ends. CDR3 in amino acids: CAIRGPSGGPQAYEQYF. The CDR3 DNA sequence: TGTGCCATCCGGGGGCCATCCGGGGGGCCCCAGGCCTACGAGCAGTACTTC.

The V call is TRBV7-9, the J call TRBJ2-7, with TRBD1 matching 7 bases. In germline, CDR1 is SEHNR, CDR2 FQNEAQ (reference sequence). Losses at the gene ends were 2 bases for V and 5 bases for J; bases not matched to a gene: 6. The CDR3 extends over 14 amino acids. The CDR3 protein is CASSLYQGDNEQYF. The CDR3 nucleotides are TGTGCCAGCAGCTTATATCAGGGGGATAACGAGCAGTACTTC.

The chain links TRBV6-5 to TRBJ1-4; 8 bases agree with TRBD1. The J segment lost 5 bases and the V segment lost 5 bases, leaving 4 bases of the junction unmatched. Germline assignment: CDR1 MNHEY and CDR2 SVGAGI. The CDR3 covers 14 residues. The CDR3 nucleotides read TGTGCCAGCAGTCGACAGGGGCCGAATGAAAAACTGTTTTTT. Its protein is CASSRQGPNEKLFF.

The rearrangement uses TRBV3-1 (or the pseudogene TRBV3-2) and TRBJ2-7; a possible D gene is TRBD1 (6 bases). Trimming left V 1 base short and J 1 base short, with 23 bases between. Germline V CDR1 and CDR2: LGHDT, YNNKEL (reference sequence). This CDR3 is built from 19 residues. The CDR3 is CASSQASTSGTPESYEQYF. In nucleotides, the CDR3 is TGTGCCAGCAGCCAAGCCTCGACCTCCGGGACACCAGAATCCTACGAGCAGTACTTC.

The V gene is TRBV29-1, the J gene TRBJ1-6, with 7 bases matching TRBD1. The CDR3 extends over 14 amino acids. Looked up from germline, CDR1 is SQVTM and CDR2 is ANQGSEA. V was pared by 6 bases and J by 8 bases, with 10 bases of the junction left unmatched. DNA for the CDR3: TGCAGCGTGGTTACAGGGGTGGGAGATTCACCCCTCCACTTT. Translated, it gives CSVVTGVGDSPLHF.

This clone is a singleton in its sample. The same CDR3 can be traced to other DNA sequences in this sample. The chain employs TRBV27 and TRBJ2-7, with TRBD1 matching over 9 bases. Trimming at V came to 6 bases and at J to 3 bases, leaving 9 bases not matched to a gene. CDR3 length equals 15 residues. CDR1 MNHEY and CDR2 SMNVEV come from the germline V gene (reference sequence). The chain's CDR3 is CASSLSGQGSYEQYF. The CDR3 coding sequence is TGTGCCAGCAGCCTTTCTGGACAGGGGAGCTACGAGCAGTACTTC.

The gene calls are TRBV5-5 and TRBJ1-2; TRBD1 matches 10 bases. Germline trimming cut 4 bases from V and 8 bases from J; bases unmatched to any gene: 5. Germline V CDR1 and CDR2: SGHKS, YYEKEE (reference sequence). The CDR3 spans 13 residues. The CDR3 is CASSRQGARGYTF. For the CDR3, the DNA is TGTGCCAGCAGCCGACAGGGGGCCAGAGGCTACACCTTC.

V gene TRBV6-5 combines with J gene TRBJ2-7, with D perhaps matching TRBD1 (5 bases). The CDR3 length is 14 residues. CDR1 MNHEY and CDR2 SVGAGI come from the germline V gene. V was shortened by 6 bases and J by 0 bases, with 12 bases between the two germline ends. The CDR3 DNA follows: TGTGCCAGCAGGCGCGGACAACTCTCCTACGAGCAGTACTTC. It encodes CASRRGQLSYEQYF.

The chain is built from TRBV3-1 (or the pseudogene TRBV3-2) and TRBJ2-7; D uncertain. Germline CDR1 reads LGHDT; CDR2 reads YNNKEL (reference sequence). The ends were cut back, 2 bases at V and 7 bases at J, with 9 bases in the middle. The CDR3 contains 12 residues. The CDR3: CASSQTTGEQYF. The CDR3 bases are TGTGCCAGCAGCCAAACGACTGGGGAGCAGTACTTC.

The V and J genes are TRBV4-2 and TRBJ2-2; 7 nucleotides match TRBD1. The CDR3 contains 16 residues. Germline V lookup: CDR1 LGHNA, CDR2 YNFKEQ. Trimming cost V 5 bases and J 2 bases; bases outside gene matches: 8. The CDR3 sequence: CASSLKGTVNTGELFF. As DNA, the CDR3 is TGTGCCAGCAGCTTGAAGGGGACAGTTAACACCGGGGAGCTGTTTTTT.

The V call is TRBV2, the J call TRBJ1-1, with D maybe TRBD1 (5 bases). This CDR3 region has 12 residues. Trimming removed 5 bases from V and 5 bases from J, with 9 bases in between. Germline V gene lookup returns CDR1 SNHLY and CDR2 FYNNEI. Written as DNA, the CDR3 is TGTGCCAGCAGTCAGGGTGAAACTGAAGCTTTCTTT. It is translated as CASSQGETEAFF.

V gene TRBV9 combines with J gene TRBJ2-5; 8 positions agree with TRBD1. The CDR3 covers 15 residues. CDR1 and CDR2 from the germline V gene are SGDLS and YYNGEE. V lost 4 bases to trimming and J lost 5 bases; unmatched junction nucleotides: 10. The CDR3 protein is CASSSRTGPGETQYF. The DNA for the CDR3 is TGTGCCAGCAGCTCCAGGACAGGGCCGGGGGAGACCCAGTACTTC.

V gene TRBV11-2 combines with J gene TRBJ2-7, with TRBD1 matching over 11 bases. The length of the CDR3 is 15 residues. Germline V gene lookup returns CDR1 SGHAT and CDR2 FQNNGV. J was trimmed by 6 bases and V by 5 bases; bases with no gene match: 9. The CDR3 loop reads CASSLTGTGGREQYF. In DNA, the CDR3 is TGTGCCAGCAGCCTAACTGGGACAGGGGGACGCGAGCAGTACTTC.

This clone was found once. The V and J genes are TRBV19 and TRBJ1-6; the D gene is possibly TRBD1 (5 bases). Germline CDR1 and CDR2: LNHDA and SQIVND (reference sequence). This CDR3 is built from 15 residues. V lost 7 bases and J lost 10, with 20 bases in between. The CDR3 nucleotides are TGTGCCAGTACTGGGGGAGGAGGAAAGGGCTCACCCCTCCACTTT. It specifies CASTGGGGKGSPLHF.

This clone was detected once. This sequence joins TRBV7-3 and TRBJ2-1; TRBD1 agrees at 8 bases. The V and J ends lost 2 bases and 5 bases, in that order; junction bases with no gene match: 11. Per germline, CDR1 SGHTA and CDR2 FQGTGA. The CDR3 runs to 17 residues. DNA for the CDR3: TGTGCCAGCAGCTTAGAAGAGTGGACAGGGCTACACAATGAGCAGTTCTTC. It translates to CASSLEEWTGLHNEQFF. Using reference TRBV7-3 and TRBJ2-1 for the parts outside the CDR3, the full variable domain is GAGVSQTPSNKVTEKGKYVELRCDPISGHTALYWYRQSLGQGPEFLIYFQGTGAADDSGLPNDRFFAVRPEGSVSTLKIQRTERGDSAVYLCASSLEEWTGLHNEQFFGPGTRLTVL.

The chain links TRBV28 to TRBJ1-5, with unresolved D. Germline values: CDR1 MDHEN, CDR2 SYDVKM. Trimming shortened V by 5 bases and J by 2 bases, and 19 bases separated the two germline ends. The CDR3 extends over 17 amino acids. The CDR3 spells CASSPPILWEGNQPQHF. CDR3 bases: TGTGCCAGCAGTCCCCCTATCCTCTGGGAGGGCAATCAGCCCCAGCATTTT.

Turning to this clone: The identical CDR3 is also encoded by other nucleotide sequences in the sample. The genes are TRBV6-5 and TRBJ1-1; TRBD1 aligns across 7 bases. CDR1 is MNHEY, CDR2 SVGAGI, per germline. This CDR3 is built from 15 residues. Germline trimming cut 6 bases from V and 0 bases from J; bases unmatched to any gene: 7. This CDR3 reads CASRARGSLNTEAFF. CDR3 coding DNA: TGTGCCAGCAGGGCCAGGGGGAGCCTGAACACTGAAGCTTTCTTT.

This clone has a single count. The J gene is TRBJ2-7, the V gene TRBV30, with 7 bases fitting TRBD1. CDR3 size: 14 residues. Unmatched junction bases numbered 9, after V lost 0 bases and J lost 7 bases. CDR1 and CDR2 from the germline V gene are GTSNPN and SVGIG (reference sequence). CDR3 sequence reads: CAWSVGQVLREQYF. In nucleotides, the CDR3 is TGTGCCTGGAGTGTCGGACAGGTTCTGAGGGAGCAGTACTTC. The complete variable domain, with remaining parts taken from reference TRBV30 and TRBJ2-7, reads SQTIHQWPATLVQPVGSPLSLECTVEGTSNPNLYWYRQAAGRGLQLLFYSVGIGQISSEVPQNLSASRPQDRQFILSSKKLLLSDSGFYLCAWSVGQVLREQYFGPGTRLTVT.